The 29 T cell receptor beta chains below come from one sample, sequenced in a study of T cell responses to AZD1222 COVID-19 vaccine. Sequenced by immunoSEQ multiplex PCR; TCRdb stores in-frame clones only, minus some. Of more than 150,000 clones in the sample, approximately 92% were seen once. The sequencing used peripheral blood, collected on day 0 of AZD1222 vaccination. These receptors all stem from an adult in good health.

This clone was found once. This chain uses TRBV15 with TRBJ2-7; 7 nucleotides line up with TRBD1. The CDR3 is made up of 13 amino acids. Per the germline V gene, CDR1 is LNHNV and CDR2 is YYDKDF (reference sequence). V lost 3 bases, J lost 6 bases, and 5 bases stayed unmatched. The CDR3: CATSRGQIGEQYF. CDR3 sequence (DNA): TGTGCCACCAGCAGGGGACAGATCGGCGAGCAGTACTTC.

The chain has TRBV5-4 and TRBJ1-2; 7 bases are a match to TRBD1. The J segment lost 6 bases and the V segment lost 0 bases, leaving 5 bases of the junction unmatched. Per the germline V gene, CDR1 is SGHNT and CDR2 is YYREEE (reference sequence). CDR3 length equals 14 residues. DNA for the CDR3: TGTGCCAGCAGCTTGGACAGGGGTATCCATGGCTACACCTTC. It translates to CASSLDRGIHGYTF.

This chain uses TRBV6-1 with TRBJ1-1, with D perhaps matching TRBD1 (5 bases). The CDR3 is 15 amino acids. V shed 0 bases and J shed 4 bases, with 12 bases lying between them. Germline V gives CDR1 MNHNS, CDR2 SASEGT. The CDR3 sequence is CASSEAVWGGTEAFF. The CDR3 bases are TGTGCCAGCAGTGAAGCGGTTTGGGGGGGCACTGAAGCTTTCTTT.

The chain combines TRBV7-2 with TRBJ1-3; D gene uncertain. Trimming cost V 1 base and J 4 bases, with 8 bases left between them. Germline CDR1 and CDR2: SGHTA and FQGNSA. The CDR3 spans 14 residues. DNA for the CDR3: TGTGCCAGCAGCTTAGGGCCACCAGGAAACACCATATATTTT. Encoded protein: CASSLGPPGNTIYF.

The DNA for the CDR3 is TGTGCCAGCAGTGACGGGGTACAGAGTGAAAAACTGTTTTTT. This gives the protein CASSDGVQSEKLFF. This chain joins TRBV6-4 and TRBJ1-4; D uncertain. CDR3 length: 14 amino acids. CDR1 is MRHNA and CDR2 is SNTAGT in the germline V gene. Trimming removed 2 bases at V and 7 bases at J, with 11 bases between.

V usage is TRBV28 and J usage is TRBJ1-2; 8 nucleotides align to TRBD1. The V gene end was trimmed by 6 bases and the J gene end by 0 bases; junction bases not matched to a gene: 6. The CDR3 runs to 15 residues. CDR1 is MDHEN, CDR2 SYDVKM, per germline. CDR3 loop: CASSPDREANYGYTF. For the CDR3, the DNA is TGTGCCAGCAGCCCGGACAGGGAAGCTAACTATGGCTACACCTTC.

This chain links TRBV20-1 with TRBJ2-3; 9 nucleotides agree with TRBD2. The CDR3 runs 15 residues. The J segment lost 7 bases and the V segment lost 3 bases, leaving 11 bases of the junction unmatched. Germline CDR1 DFQATT, CDR2 SNEGSKA (reference sequence). CDR3 in amino acids: CSASPSGVPSYTQYF. CDR3 bases: TGCAGTGCTAGTCCTAGCGGGGTCCCTTCGTATACGCAGTATTTT.

This clone has only a few counts. V gene TRBV18 combines with J gene TRBJ1-2; the D is unclear. The CDR3 sequence is 13 residues long. Germline V gives CDR1 KGHSH, CDR2 LQKENI. Trimming left V 3 bases short and J 8 bases short, with 13 bases between. The CDR3 DNA follows: TGTGCCAGCTCACCGGCAAGGGCGCGAGGCTACACCTTC. Encoded protein: CASSPARARGYTF.

This chain connects TRBV9 to TRBJ2-2; D perhaps matches TRBD2 (6 bases). This CDR3 is 14 amino acids long. Per the germline V gene, CDR1 is SGDLS and CDR2 is YYNGEE. Trimming pared 4 bases from V and 7 bases from J, leaving 14 bases between. The CDR3 nucleotides are TGTGCCAGCAGCCCGCACGGAGGGTTCGGGGAGCTGTTTTTT. Its protein product is CASSPHGGFGELFF.

This clone was found a few times. The chain couples TRBV6-4 to TRBJ2-1; 8 bases match TRBD2. After removal of 3 bases from V and 4 bases from J, the junction contained 5 bases not matched to a gene. This CDR3 is built from 15 residues. Germline V gives CDR1 MRHNA, CDR2 SNTAGT. The CDR3 coding sequence is TGTGCCAGCAGTGAAGAAACTAGCGGTTACAATGAGCAGTTCTTC. The encoded protein is CASSEETSGYNEQFF.

This clone was seen only once. CDR3 sequence (DNA): TGTGCCTGGAGTTCTCAGGGTTCGGAGCCCCAGCATTTT. It yields the protein CAWSSQGSEPQHF. The chain has TRBV30 and TRBJ1-5; TRBD1 might be the D (5 bases). CDR1 is GTSNPN and CDR2 is SVGIG in the germline V gene (reference sequence). CDR3 size: 13 residues. With 2 bases removed from V and 8 bases from J, the gap between germline ends came to 13 bases.

J is TRBJ2-1 and V is TRBV7-2, with a possible D match to TRBD1 (5 bases). The V end was cut by 6 bases, the J end by 8 bases, with 11 bases between. The germline V gene encodes CDR1 SGHTA and CDR2 FQGNSA. The CDR3 contains 12 residues. CDR3 sequence: CASSYWGYEQFF. For the CDR3, the DNA is TGTGCCAGCAGTTACTGGGGCTATGAGCAGTTCTTC.

Only one count was recorded for this clone. J is TRBJ1-1 and V is TRBV2, with unresolved D. V lost 4 bases to trimming and J lost 0 bases, with 6 bases between them. The CDR3 is 13 amino acids. The germline CDR1 and CDR2 sequences are SNHLY and FYNNEI. CDR3 in DNA: TGTGCCAGCAGTGTCGAACTGAACACTGAAGCTTTCTTT. The encoded protein is CASSVELNTEAFF.

The DNA for the CDR3 is TGTGCCAGCAGCTCGCAGGGGGGTAATGAAAAACTGTTTTTT. Its translation is CASSSQGGNEKLFF. This chain connects TRBV7-2 to TRBJ1-4; 7 nucleotides line up with TRBD1. This CDR3 region has 14 residues. The V gene end was trimmed by 4 bases and the J gene end by 4 bases; junction bases not matched to a gene: 3. Germline values: CDR1 SGHTA, CDR2 FQGNSA.

A few counts support this clone. The genes are TRBV4-1 and TRBJ2-3; a weak D match, TRBD2 (5 bases). Trimming removed 2 bases at V and 0 bases at J, with 9 bases between. The CDR3 has 15 residues. In germline, CDR1 is MGHRA, CDR2 YSYEKL. The CDR3 loop is CASSQYGDSTDTQYF. CDR3 nucleotides: TGCGCCAGCAGCCAATACGGGGATAGCACAGATACGCAGTATTTT.

The gene calls are TRBV6-1 and TRBJ1-6; no clear D gene. This CDR3 is built from 15 residues. V was trimmed by 6 bases and J by 5 bases, leaving 14 bases between them. Germline values: CDR1 MNHNS, CDR2 SASEGT. The CDR3 nucleotides read TGTGCCAGCAGCAGCCTGAGAGGCAATAATTCACCCCTCCACTTT. Protein product: CASSSLRGNNSPLHF.

Written as DNA, the CDR3 is TGCGCCAGCAGCGTCGGAGAGGGCACTGAAGCTTTCTTT. This encodes CASSVGEGTEAFF. The chain has TRBV5-1 and TRBJ1-1, with unresolved D. CDR1 and CDR2 (germline): SGHRS, YFSETQ. CDR3 size: 13 residues. V was pared by 4 bases and J by 4 bases, with 11 bases between.

The genes are TRBV5-1 and TRBJ2-7; the D is unclear. Germline V CDR1 and CDR2: SGHRS, YFSETQ. The CDR3 contains 14 residues. V shed 7 bases and J shed 0 bases, with 14 bases lying between them. The CDR3 sequence: CASFKGPSSYEQYF. DNA of the CDR3: TGCGCCAGCTTCAAAGGCCCGAGCTCCTACGAGCAGTACTTC.

The chain joins TRBV27 to TRBJ1-5; D remains unclear. V lost 2 bases, J lost 7 bases, and 9 bases lay in between. CDR1 and CDR2 from the germline V gene are MNHEY and SMNVEV (reference sequence). The CDR3 is made up of 13 amino acids. The CDR3 DNA follows: TGTGCCAGCAGTTTAGTGGAGGGCCAGCCCCAGCATTTT. Translation gives CASSLVEGQPQHF.

V gene TRBV28 combines with J gene TRBJ1-5; D may be TRBD1 (5 bases). CDR3 length: 14 residues. In germline, CDR1 is MDHEN, CDR2 SYDVKM. Trimming removed 3 bases from V and 4 bases from J, with 10 bases in between. The CDR3 sequence is CASSFGDRNQPQHF. The CDR3 DNA is TGTGCCAGCAGTTTCGGGGACCGAAATCAGCCCCAGCATTTT.

The gene calls are TRBV18 and TRBJ2-1; TRBD2 matches at 10 bases. The CDR3 spans 18 residues. Germline CDR1 KGHSH, CDR2 LQKENI. J gave up 0 bases and V 5 bases, and 10 bases lay outside the gene matches. CDR3 region: CASSGPGLASSSYNEQFF. DNA for the CDR3: TGTGCCAGCTCAGGACCGGGACTAGCGTCGAGCTCCTACAATGAGCAGTTCTTC.

The chain links TRBV30 to TRBJ2-2; D possibly matches TRBD1 or TRBD2 (5 bases each). CDR1 GTSNPN and CDR2 SVGIG come from the germline V gene (reference sequence). The length of the CDR3 is 15 residues. Trimming cost V 4 bases and J 4 bases, with 16 bases left between them. CDR3 DNA sequence: TGTGCCTGGACAAGCCGGGGCGCTATCACCGGGGAGCTGTTTTTT. Its translation is CAWTSRGAITGELFF.

This clone was counted a single time. The rearrangement links TRBV27 to TRBJ2-3; D unresolved. CDR1 is MNHEY, CDR2 SMNVEV, per germline (reference sequence). The CDR3 extends over 14 amino acids. Trimming stripped 7 bases from V and 2 bases from J, with 13 bases between. Here the CDR3 DNA reads TGTGCCAGCACCCCAGGAGATATCACAGATACGCAGTATTTT. Its translation is CASTPGDITDTQYF.

The chain is built from TRBV7-8 and TRBJ1-1; D not certain. V was cut by 5 bases and J by 0 bases, with 7 bases left in between. The CDR3 sequence is 13 residues long. The V gene's germline CDR1 is SGHVS and CDR2 FQNEAQ. This chain's CDR3 is CASSPAVNTEAFF. CDR3 sequence (DNA): TGTGCCAGCAGCCCCGCGGTGAACACTGAAGCTTTCTTT.

The chain carries TRBV4-1 and TRBJ1-6, with a tentative D call TRBD1 (6 bases). V gave up 4 bases and J gave up 8 bases, with 18 bases separating them. The CDR3 length is 16 residues. The V gene's germline CDR1 is MGHRA and CDR2 YSYEKL. This CDR3 is CASSLGRGGRDSPLHF. The CDR3, as DNA: TGCGCCAGCAGCCTCGGGAGAGGGGGAAGGGATTCACCCCTCCACTTT.

The J gene is TRBJ1-6, the V gene TRBV10-3; D not certain. Germline V gene sequence: CDR1 ENHRY, CDR2 SYGVKD. The CDR3 spans 14 residues. Trimming cost V 2 bases and J 7 bases, with 9 bases left between them. In DNA, the CDR3 is TGTGCCATCAGTGAGGGCGGTCCAAATTCACCCCTCCACTTT. This translates into CAISEGGPNSPLHF.

In this sample, this clone turned up once. This sequence joins TRBV27 and TRBJ1-2; TRBD1 is a possible D gene (6 bases). CDR1 and CDR2 (germline): MNHEY, SMNVEV (reference sequence). Trimming removed 5 bases from V and 8 bases from J, with 18 bases in between. The CDR3 contains 14 residues. The CDR3 DNA reads as TGTGCCAGCAGTCCCCTAACAGGGCCCCGGGGCTACACCTTC. Its translation: CASSPLTGPRGYTF.

The chain links TRBV9 to TRBJ2-1; D remains unclear. Germline CDR1 SGDLS, CDR2 YYNGEE. Trimming removed 1 base at V and 4 bases at J, with 21 bases between. The CDR3 extends over 18 amino acids. CDR3 sequence reads: CASSVSMDQRSLYNEQFF. CDR3 nucleotides: TGTGCCAGCAGCGTATCCATGGACCAGAGGTCCCTGTACAATGAGCAGTTCTTC. Combining the CDR3 with reference TRBV9 and TRBJ2-1 gives the whole variable domain DSGVTQTPKHLITATGQRVTLRCSPRSGDLSVYWYQQSLDQGLQFLIQYYNGEERAKGNILERFSAQQFPDLHSELNLSSLELGDSALYFCASSVSMDQRSLYNEQFFGPGTRLTVL.

The J gene is TRBJ1-1, the V gene TRBV7-2, with D unclear. V was cut by 4 bases and J by 4 bases, with 13 bases left in between. In germline, CDR1 is SGHTA, CDR2 FQGNSA. The CDR3 runs to 14 residues. CDR3 in amino acids: CASSYPSLGTEAFF. Written as DNA, the CDR3 is TGTGCCAGCAGCTACCCCAGCCTGGGCACTGAAGCTTTCTTT. Looking up the rest from reference TRBV7-2 and TRBJ1-1 gives the full variable domain: GAGVSQSPSNKVTEKGKDVELRCDPISGHTALYWYRQSLGQGLEFLIYFQGNSAPDKSGLPSDRFSAERTGGSVSTLTIQRTQQEDSAVYLCASSYPSLGTEAFFGQGTRLTVV.